This TCR beta chain originates from a study of T cells after yellow fever vaccination. Whole-study findings and limits: A large majority of primary-vaccination clones showed up again after the booster (96% CD4, 75% to 90% CD8). The secondary response was weaker but peaked faster, day 5 versus 15.

Researchers made TCR cDNA using 5'RACE template switching, and this step added a universal primer site and UMIs. TCRdb re-derived calls from the 5' RACE reads in MiXCR, one entry per CDR3 protein. The sample holds 510,000 or so distinct CDR3 sequences; roughly 21% are singletons and the top ten take approximately 14%. With respect to this clonotype: What it binds is unknown.

This receptor was identified in a man under 40 who received the YFV17D yellow fever vaccine. Source: PBMCs, taken 15 days after the yellow fever booster vaccination.

The CDR3 protein is CASSLTSGGGETQYF. The CDR3 DNA follows: TGTGCCAGCAGTTTAACTAGCGGAGGAGGGGAGACCCAGTACTTC. The chain links TRBV12-3 or TRBV12-4 to TRBJ2-5, with 8 bases identical to TRBD2. There are 15 residues in the CDR3. V was pared by 2 bases and J by 5 bases, with 7 bases of the junction left unmatched.